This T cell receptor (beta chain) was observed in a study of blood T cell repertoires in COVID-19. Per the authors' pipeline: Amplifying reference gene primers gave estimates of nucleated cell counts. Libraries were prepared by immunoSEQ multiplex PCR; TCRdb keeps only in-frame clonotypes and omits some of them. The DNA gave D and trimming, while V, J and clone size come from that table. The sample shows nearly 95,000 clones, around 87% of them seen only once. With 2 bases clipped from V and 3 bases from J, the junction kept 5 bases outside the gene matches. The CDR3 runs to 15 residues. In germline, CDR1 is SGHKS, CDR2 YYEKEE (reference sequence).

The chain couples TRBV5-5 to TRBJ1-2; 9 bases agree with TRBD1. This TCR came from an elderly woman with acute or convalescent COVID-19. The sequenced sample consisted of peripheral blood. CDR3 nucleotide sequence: TGTGCCAGCAGCTTCTATAGGACAGGGGACTATGGCTACACCTTC. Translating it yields CASSFYRTGDYGYTF.